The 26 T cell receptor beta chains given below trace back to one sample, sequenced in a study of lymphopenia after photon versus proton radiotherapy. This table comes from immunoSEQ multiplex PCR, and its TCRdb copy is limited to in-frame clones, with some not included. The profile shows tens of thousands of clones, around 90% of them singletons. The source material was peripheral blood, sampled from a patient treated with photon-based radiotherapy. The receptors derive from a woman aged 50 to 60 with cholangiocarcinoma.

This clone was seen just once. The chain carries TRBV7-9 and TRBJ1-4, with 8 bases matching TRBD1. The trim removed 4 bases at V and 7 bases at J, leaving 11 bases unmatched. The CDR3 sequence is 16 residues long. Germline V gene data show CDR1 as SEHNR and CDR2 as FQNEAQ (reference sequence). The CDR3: CASSSRAGGRLEKLFF. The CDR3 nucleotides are TGTGCCAGCAGCTCTAGGGCAGGGGGCCGACTTGAAAAACTGTTTTTT.

CDR3 bases: TGTGCCAGTAAAGGGACGGTGAACACCGGGGAGCTGTTTTTT. Translated: CASKGTVNTGELFF. V gene TRBV19 combines with J gene TRBJ2-2; D might be TRBD1 or TRBD2, each matching 5 bases. From germline, CDR1 is LNHDA and CDR2 SQIVND (reference sequence). The CDR3 totals 14 residues. With 7 bases removed from V and 1 base from J, the gap between germline ends came to 10 bases. Based on the CDR3 plus reference TRBV19 and TRBJ2-2, the full variable domain is DGGITQSPKYLFRKEGQNVTLSCEQNLNHDAMYWYRQDPGQGLRLIYYSQIVNDFQKGDIAEGYSVSREKKESFPLTVTSAQKNPTAFYLCASKGTVNTGELFFGEGSRLTVL.

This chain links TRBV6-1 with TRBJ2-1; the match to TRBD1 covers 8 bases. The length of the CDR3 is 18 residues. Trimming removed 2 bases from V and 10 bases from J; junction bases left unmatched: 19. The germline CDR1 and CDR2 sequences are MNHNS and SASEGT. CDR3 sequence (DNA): TGTGCCAGCAGTGAAACAAGGACAGGGCTGACTGCCAATGTGGAGCAGTTCTTC. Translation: CASSETRTGLTANVEQFF.

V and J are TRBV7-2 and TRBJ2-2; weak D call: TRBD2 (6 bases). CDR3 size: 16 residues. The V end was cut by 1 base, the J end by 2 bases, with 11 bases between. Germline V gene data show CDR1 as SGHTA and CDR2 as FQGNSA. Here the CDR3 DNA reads TGTGCCAGCAGCTTAGTGGCTAGCGCTAACACCGGGGAGCTGTTTTTT. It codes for CASSLVASANTGELFF.

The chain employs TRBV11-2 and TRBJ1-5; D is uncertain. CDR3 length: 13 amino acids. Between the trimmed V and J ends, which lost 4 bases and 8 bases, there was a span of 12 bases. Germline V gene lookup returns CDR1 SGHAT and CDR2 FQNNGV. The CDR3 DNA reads TGTGCCAGCAGCTCGGATCTTGTTAAGCCCCAGCATTTT. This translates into CASSSDLVKPQHF.

CDR3 protein: CASSARGGRGVTAETQYF. Here the CDR3 DNA reads TGTGCCAGCAGCGCGAGAGGAGGAAGGGGGGTAACGGCAGAGACCCAGTACTTC. The chain has TRBV9 and TRBJ2-5, with D perhaps being TRBD1 or TRBD2 (6 bases each). This CDR3 region has 18 residues. CDR1 SGDLS and CDR2 YYNGEE come from the germline V gene. V was trimmed by 3 bases and J by 4 bases, leaving 25 bases between them.

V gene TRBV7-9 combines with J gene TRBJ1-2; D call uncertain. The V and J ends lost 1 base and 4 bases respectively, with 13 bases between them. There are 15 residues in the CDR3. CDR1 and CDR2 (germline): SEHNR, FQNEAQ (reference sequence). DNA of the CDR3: TGTGCCAGCAGCTTAGAGAAGGGCCGGTTCTATGGCTACACCTTC. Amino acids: CASSLEKGRFYGYTF.

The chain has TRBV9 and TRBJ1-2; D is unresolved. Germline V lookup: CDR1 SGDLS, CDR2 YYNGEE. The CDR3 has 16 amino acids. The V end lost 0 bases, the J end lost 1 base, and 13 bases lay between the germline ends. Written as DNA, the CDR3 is TGTGCCAGCAGCGTAGGTGGAGTGATGAATAACTATGGCTACACCTTC. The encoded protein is CASSVGGVMNNYGYTF.

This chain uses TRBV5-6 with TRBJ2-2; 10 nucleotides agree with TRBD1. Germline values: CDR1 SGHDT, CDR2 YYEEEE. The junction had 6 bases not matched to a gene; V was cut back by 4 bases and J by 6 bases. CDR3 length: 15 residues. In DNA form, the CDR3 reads TGTGCCAGCAGCGCGGACAGGGGGTATCCCGGGGAGCTGTTTTTT. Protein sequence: CASSADRGYPGELFF.

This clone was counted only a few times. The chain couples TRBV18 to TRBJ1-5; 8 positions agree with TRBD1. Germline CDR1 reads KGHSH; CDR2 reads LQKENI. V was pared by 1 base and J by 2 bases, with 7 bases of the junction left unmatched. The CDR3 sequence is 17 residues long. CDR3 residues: CASSPRQGPGGNQPQHF. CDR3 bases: TGTGCCAGCTCACCACGACAGGGGCCCGGGGGCAATCAGCCCCAGCATTTT.

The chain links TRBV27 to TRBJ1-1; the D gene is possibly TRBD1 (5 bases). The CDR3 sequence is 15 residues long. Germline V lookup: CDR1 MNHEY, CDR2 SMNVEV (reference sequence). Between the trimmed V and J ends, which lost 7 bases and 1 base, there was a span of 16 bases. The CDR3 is CASTSSGLRNTEAFF. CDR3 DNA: TGTGCCAGCACCTCATCGGGACTCAGGAACACTGAAGCTTTCTTT.

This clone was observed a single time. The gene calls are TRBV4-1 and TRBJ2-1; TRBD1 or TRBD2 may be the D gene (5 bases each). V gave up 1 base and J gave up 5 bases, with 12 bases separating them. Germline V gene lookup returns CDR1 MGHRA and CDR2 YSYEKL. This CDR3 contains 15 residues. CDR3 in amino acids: CASSQVEGSDNEQFF. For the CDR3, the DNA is TGCGCCAGCAGCCAAGTTGAGGGGTCGGACAATGAGCAGTTCTTC.

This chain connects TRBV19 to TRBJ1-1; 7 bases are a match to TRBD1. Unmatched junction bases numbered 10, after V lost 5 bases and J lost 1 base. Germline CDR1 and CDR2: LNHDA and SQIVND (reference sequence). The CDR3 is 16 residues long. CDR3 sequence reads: CASSHPWGQRNTEAFF. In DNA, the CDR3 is TGTGCCAGTAGTCACCCTTGGGGACAGCGGAACACTGAAGCTTTCTTT.

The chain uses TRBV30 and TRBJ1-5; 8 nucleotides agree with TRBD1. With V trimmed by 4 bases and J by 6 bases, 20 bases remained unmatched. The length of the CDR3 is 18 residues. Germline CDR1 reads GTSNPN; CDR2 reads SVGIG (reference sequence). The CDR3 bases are TGTGCCTGGACTTCAAAGGGTCTCGGGACAGGCATGGGTCAGCCCCAGCATTTT. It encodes CAWTSKGLGTGMGQPQHF.

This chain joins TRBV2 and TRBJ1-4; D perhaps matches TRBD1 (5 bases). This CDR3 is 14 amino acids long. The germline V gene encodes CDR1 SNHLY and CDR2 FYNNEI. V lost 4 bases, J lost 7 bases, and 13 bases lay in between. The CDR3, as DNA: TGTGCCAGCAGTGGGGCAGGGTTAGGTGAAAAACTGTTTTTT. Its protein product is CASSGAGLGEKLFF. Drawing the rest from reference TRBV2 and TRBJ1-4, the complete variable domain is EPEVTQTPSHQVTQMGQEVILRCVPISNHLYFYWYRQILGQKVEFLVSFYNNEISEKSEIFDDQFSVERPDGSNFTLKIRSTKLEDSAMYFCASSGAGLGEKLFFGSGTQLSVL.

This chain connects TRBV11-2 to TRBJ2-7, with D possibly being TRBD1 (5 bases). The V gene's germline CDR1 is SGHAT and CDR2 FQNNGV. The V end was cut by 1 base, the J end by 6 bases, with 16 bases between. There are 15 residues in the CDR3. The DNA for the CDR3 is TGTGCCAGCAGCTTAGGGCAGGGTAATCTCCGCGAGCAGTACTTC. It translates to CASSLGQGNLREQYF.

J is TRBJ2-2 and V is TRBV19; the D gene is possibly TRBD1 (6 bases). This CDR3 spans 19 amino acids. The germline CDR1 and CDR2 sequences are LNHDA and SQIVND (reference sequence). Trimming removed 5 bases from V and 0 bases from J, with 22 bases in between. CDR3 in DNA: TGTGCCAGTAGTGGGCTCCTAAGGACAGAACCCGCGAACACCGGGGAGCTGTTTTTT. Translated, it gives CASSGLLRTEPANTGELFF.

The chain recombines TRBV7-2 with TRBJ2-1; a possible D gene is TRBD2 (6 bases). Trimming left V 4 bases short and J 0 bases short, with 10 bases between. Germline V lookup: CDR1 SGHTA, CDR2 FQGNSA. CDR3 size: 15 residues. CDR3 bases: TGTGCCAGCAGCTCCCGGGACTCCTCCTACAATGAGCAGTTCTTC. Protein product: CASSSRDSSYNEQFF.

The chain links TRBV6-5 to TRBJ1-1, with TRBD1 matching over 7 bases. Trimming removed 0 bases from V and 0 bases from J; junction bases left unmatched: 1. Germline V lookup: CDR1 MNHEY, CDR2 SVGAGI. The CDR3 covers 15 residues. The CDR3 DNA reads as TGTGCCAGCAGTTACTCAAGGGGGCTGAACACTGAAGCTTTCTTT. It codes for CASSYSRGLNTEAFF.

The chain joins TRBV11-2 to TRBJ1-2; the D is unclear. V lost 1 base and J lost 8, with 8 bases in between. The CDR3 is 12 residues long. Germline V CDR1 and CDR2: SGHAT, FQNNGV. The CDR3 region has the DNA TGTGCCAGCAGCTTAGGAACGGGAGGCTACACCTTC. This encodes CASSLGTGGYTF.

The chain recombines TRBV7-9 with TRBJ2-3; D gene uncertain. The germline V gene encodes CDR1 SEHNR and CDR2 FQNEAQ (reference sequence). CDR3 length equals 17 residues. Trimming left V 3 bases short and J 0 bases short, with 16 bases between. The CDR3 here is CASSFPYYLFSTDTQYF. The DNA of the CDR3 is TGTGCCAGCAGCTTCCCTTACTACCTCTTTAGCACAGATACGCAGTATTTT.

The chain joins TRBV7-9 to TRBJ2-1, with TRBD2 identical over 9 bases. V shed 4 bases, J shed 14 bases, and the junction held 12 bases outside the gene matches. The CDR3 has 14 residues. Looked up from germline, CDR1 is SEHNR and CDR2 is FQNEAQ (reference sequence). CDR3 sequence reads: CASSSRRGGPPKFF. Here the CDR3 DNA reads TGTGCCAGCAGCTCCAGGCGGGGGGGACCTCCAAAGTTCTTC.

The CDR3 protein is CASSQTGATGNTIYF. CDR3 nucleotide sequence: TGTGCCAGCAGTCAAACAGGGGCGACTGGAAACACCATATATTTT. The chain is built from TRBV27 and TRBJ1-3, with 7 positions matching TRBD1. Losses at the gene ends were 5 bases for V and 2 bases for J; bases not matched to a gene: 6. This CDR3 is 15 amino acids long. In germline, CDR1 is MNHEY, CDR2 SMNVEV (reference sequence).

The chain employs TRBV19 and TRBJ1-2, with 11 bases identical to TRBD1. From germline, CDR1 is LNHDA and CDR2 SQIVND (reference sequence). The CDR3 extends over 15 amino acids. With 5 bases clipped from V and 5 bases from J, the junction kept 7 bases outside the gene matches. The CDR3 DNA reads TGTGCCAGTAGTTCACCCGGGACAGGGGGATATGGCTACACCTTC. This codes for CASSSPGTGGYGYTF. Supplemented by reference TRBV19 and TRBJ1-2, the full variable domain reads DGGITQSPKYLFRKEGQNVTLSCEQNLNHDAMYWYRQDPGQGLRLIYYSQIVNDFQKGDIAEGYSVSREKKESFPLTVTSAQKNPTAFYLCASSSPGTGGYGYTFGSGTRLTVV.

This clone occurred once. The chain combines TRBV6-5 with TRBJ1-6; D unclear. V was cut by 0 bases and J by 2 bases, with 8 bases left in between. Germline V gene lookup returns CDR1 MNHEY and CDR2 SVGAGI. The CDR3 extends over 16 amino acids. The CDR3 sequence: CASSYSGVTYNSPLHF. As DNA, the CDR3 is TGTGCCAGCAGTTACTCTGGGGTGACCTATAATTCACCCCTCCACTTT.

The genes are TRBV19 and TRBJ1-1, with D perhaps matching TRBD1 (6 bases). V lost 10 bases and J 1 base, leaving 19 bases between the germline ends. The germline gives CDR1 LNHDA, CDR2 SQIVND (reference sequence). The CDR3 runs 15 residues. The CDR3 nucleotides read TGTGCCACCCGAACCTTAGGGGGACAGAACACTGAAGCTTTCTTT. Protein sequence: CATRTLGGQNTEAFF.